The TCR beta chain described here comes from a study of blood T cell repertoires in COVID-19. As for the study in general: T cells, B-cell-depleted T cells, or PBMCs supplied cDNA or gDNA.

The CDR3 totals 14 residues. Trimming stripped 6 bases from V and 0 bases from J, with 12 bases between. Germline assignment: CDR1 SQVTM and CDR2 ANQGSEA. In the study's own analysis: How many nucleated cells were present was estimated from reference gene primer amplification. The repertoire was sequenced with immunoSEQ multiplex PCR; TCRdb's copy has only in-frame clones and lacks some. The V and J calls and clone size are taken from that table; D and trimming were inferred from the DNA. The sample yields fewer than 250,000 clones, 70% to 85% seen once. Source material: peripheral blood. This TCR was sampled from a woman aged 50 to 65 with acute or convalescent COVID-19. This chain uses TRBV29-1 with TRBJ1-5, with a weak D call TRBD1 (5 bases). DNA of the CDR3: TGCAGCGTGCGGGACGATTATAGCAATCAGCCCCAGCATTTT. Its translation: CSVRDDYSNQPQHF.